A selection of T cell receptor beta chains follows, all from one sample in a study of type 1 regulatory T cells. One entry per CDR3 protein results from TCRdb running MiXCR on the reads. The sample consists of 6,300 or so distinct CDR3 sequences, roughly 34% of them appearing once. These receptors have no identified antigens. The sequencing input was cultured type 1 regulatory T (Tr1) cells, either the whole culture or a sorted fraction (not recorded which). All receptors derive from a human donor in good health. Both conserved end residues are part of each CDR3. A D gene is named only where the DNA matches it firmly. Expanded clones are given a class, and other clones once, few, many or no size at all.

len: 14; abundance: many; j_gene: TRBJ2-5; d_gene: TRBD1; v_gene: TRBV5-1; CDR3nt: TGCGCCAGCAGCTTGGCCAGGGGGCAAGAGACCCAGTACTTC; CDR3aa: CASSLARGQETQYF
len: 15; abundance: many; j_gene: TRBJ2-5; d_gene: NA; v_gene: TRBV5-1; CDR3nt: TGCGCCAGCAGCTTGGCCCCGATGCCTCAAGAGACCCAGTACTTC; CDR3aa: CASSLAPMPQETQYF
len: 15; abundance: NA; j_gene: TRBJ2-7; d_gene: TRBD1; v_gene: TRBV5-1; CDR3nt: TGCGCCAGCAGCTTGGAGGGACAGGGGGTAAGCGAGCAGTACTTC; CDR3aa: CASSLEGQGVSEQYF
len: 15; abundance: NA; j_gene: TRBJ2-7; d_gene: NA; v_gene: TRBV18; CDR3nt: TGTGCCAGCTCACGAGACTATAGGACCAGGGGCGAGCAGTACTTC; CDR3aa: CASSRDYRTRGEQYF
len: 14; abundance: NA; j_gene: TRBJ1-4; d_gene: NA; v_gene: TRBV7-8; CDR3nt: TGTGCCAGCACCTCGGGACAACCTAATGAAAAACTGTTTTTT; CDR3aa: CASTSGQPNEKLFF
len: 15; abundance: NA; j_gene: TRBJ2-7; d_gene: NA; v_gene: TRBV11-2; CDR3nt: TGTGCCAGCAGCTCAATTGTGCTGGCGAGCTACGAGCAGTACTTC; CDR3aa: CASSSIVLASYEQYF
len: 14; abundance: NA; j_gene: TRBJ1-1; d_gene: TRBD1; v_gene: TRBV15; CDR3nt: TGTGCCACCAGCAGAGTCGACAGGGACACTGAAGCTTTCTTT; CDR3aa: CATSRVDRDTEAFF
len: 14; abundance: NA; j_gene: TRBJ2-1; d_gene: NA; v_gene: TRBV20-1; CDR3nt: TGCAGTGCTAGGCCCCCTCTGAGGGACAATGAGCAGTTCTTC; CDR3aa: CSARPPLRDNEQFF
len: 12; abundance: medium-sized; j_gene: TRBJ2-5; d_gene: NA; v_gene: TRBV15; CDR3nt: TGTGCCACCAGCCAGCTTCGGGAGACCCAGTACTTC; CDR3aa: CATSQLRETQYF
len: 15; abundance: once; j_gene: TRBJ2-7; d_gene: TRBD2; v_gene: TRBV27; CDR3nt: TGTGCCAGCAGTTTCGGGCGGGAGGGCCCCTACGAGCAGTACTTC; CDR3aa: CASSFGREGPYEQYF
len: 16; abundance: NA; j_gene: TRBJ2-5; d_gene: NA; v_gene: TRBV18; CDR3nt: TGTGCCAGCTCACCACCGGTAGCGGAGCGGGTAGAGACCCAGTACTTC; CDR3aa: CASSPPVAERVETQYF
len: 16; abundance: NA; j_gene: TRBJ2-3; d_gene: NA; v_gene: TRBV7-6; CDR3nt: TGTGCCAGCAGCTGGGGGTTGGGACGGGACACAGATACGCAGTATTTT; CDR3aa: CASSWGLGRDTDTQYF
len: 17; abundance: many; j_gene: TRBJ1-1; d_gene: NA; v_gene: TRBV7-9; CDR3nt: TGTGCCAGCAGCTTCGGCGGTACAGCCCAACCCATTACTTTAGCTTTCTTT; CDR3aa: CASSFGGTAQPITLAFF
len: 17; abundance: NA; j_gene: TRBJ2-1; d_gene: NA; v_gene: TRBV6-1; CDR3nt: TGTGCCAGCAGTGAGCTTTGGACAGTCAGCTCCTACAATGAGCAGTTCTTC; CDR3aa: CASSELWTVSSYNEQFF
len: 15; abundance: NA; j_gene: TRBJ1-6; d_gene: NA; v_gene: TRBV5-1; CDR3nt: TGCGCCAGCAGCTGGGATTATTGGGGTGATTCACCCCTCCACTTT; CDR3aa: CASSWDYWGDSPLHF
len: 13; abundance: NA; j_gene: TRBJ1-2; d_gene: TRBD1; v_gene: TRBV5-8; CDR3nt: TGTGCCAGCAGCGGGACAGGCGGTTTTAGCTACACCTTC; CDR3aa: CASSGTGGFSYTF
len: 13; abundance: large; j_gene: TRBJ2-1; d_gene: NA; v_gene: TRBV5-4; CDR3nt: TGTGCCAGCAGCTCCCTCCGTGAAAATGAGCAGTTCTTC; CDR3aa: CASSSLRENEQFF
len: 16; abundance: few; j_gene: TRBJ2-3; d_gene: TRBD1; v_gene: TRBV5-3; CDR3nt: TGTGCCAGAAGCTTGGAGGGGACAGGGGTCACAGATACGCAGTATTTT; CDR3aa: CARSLEGTGVTDTQYF
len: 18; abundance: few; j_gene: TRBJ2-3; d_gene: TRBD2; v_gene: TRBV5-1; CDR3nt: TGCGCCAGCAGCCCCTCCGGGACTAGCGGGAGGCTTTCGGGTACGCAGTATTTT; CDR3aa: CASSPSGTSGRLSGTQYF
len: 17; abundance: few; j_gene: TRBJ2-7; d_gene: NA; v_gene: TRBV6-8; CDR3nt: TGTGCCAGCAGTTACACGCAGAGGGACACCGGGGCCTACGAGCAGTACTTC; CDR3aa: CASSYTQRDTGAYEQYF
len: 14; abundance: NA; j_gene: TRBJ2-5; d_gene: NA; v_gene: TRBV7-9; CDR3nt: TGTGCCAGCAGCTTTAGGACAGAACAAGAGACCCAGTACTTC; CDR3aa: CASSFRTEQETQYF
len: 15; abundance: many; j_gene: TRBJ2-2; d_gene: NA; v_gene: TRBV12-3/TRBV12-4; CDR3nt: TGTGCCAGCATTCGCGATTCTATTAACACCGGGGAGCTGTTTTTT; CDR3aa: CASIRDSINTGELFF
len: 12; abundance: NA; j_gene: TRBJ1-2; d_gene: NA; v_gene: TRBV7-2; CDR3nt: TGTGCCAGCAGCGCCGGGATGGATGGCTACACCTTC; CDR3aa: CASSAGMDGYTF
len: 20; abundance: NA; j_gene: TRBJ2-4; d_gene: NA; v_gene: TRBV21-1; CDR3nt: TGTGCCAGCAGCAAAGCGGGGGGGGCGACTAGCGATCTAGCCAAAAACATTCAGTACTTC; CDR3aa: CASSKAGGATSDLAKNIQYF
len: 14; abundance: NA; j_gene: TRBJ1-1; d_gene: NA; v_gene: TRBV3-1; CDR3nt: TGTGCCAGCAGCCAAGAGGTTGGGGGCACTGAAGCTTTCTTT; CDR3aa: CASSQEVGGTEAFF
len: 12; abundance: medium-sized; j_gene: TRBJ2-7; d_gene: TRBD2; v_gene: TRBV7-2; CDR3nt: TGTGCCAGCAGCCCGATCGGGAGGGAGCAGTACTTC; CDR3aa: CASSPIGREQYF
len: 15; abundance: NA; j_gene: TRBJ1-2; d_gene: TRBD1; v_gene: TRBV27; CDR3nt: TGTGCCAGCACTGTGTCCGGGACAGGGGTCCATGGCTACACCTTC; CDR3aa: CASTVSGTGVHGYTF
len: 16; abundance: large; j_gene: TRBJ2-2; d_gene: TRBD2; v_gene: TRBV18; CDR3nt: TGTGCCAGCTCACCAACGCTAGCGGGGTCCACCGGGGAGCTGTTTTTT; CDR3aa: CASSPTLAGSTGELFF
len: 17; abundance: NA; j_gene: TRBJ2-5; d_gene: TRBD2; v_gene: TRBV7-6; CDR3nt: TGTGCCAGCAGCTTATTCGGGGCTAGCGGAAAAAAAGAGACCCAGTACTTC; CDR3aa: CASSLFGASGKKETQYF
len: 14; abundance: few; j_gene: TRBJ2-7; d_gene: TRBD1; v_gene: TRBV28; CDR3nt: TGTGCCACCGACAAGGGGACAGGAACCTACGAGCAGTACTTC; CDR3aa: CATDKGTGTYEQYF
len: 11; abundance: NA; j_gene: TRBJ2-5; d_gene: NA; v_gene: TRBV20-1; CDR3nt: TGCAGTGCTAGACCTGAAGAGACCCAGTACTTC; CDR3aa: CSARPEETQYF
len: 14; abundance: NA; j_gene: TRBJ2-7; d_gene: NA; v_gene: TRBV12-3/TRBV12-4; CDR3nt: TGTGCCAGCAGTTTAGGGGCGCCCTCCTACGAGCAGTACTTC; CDR3aa: CASSLGAPSYEQYF
len: 15; abundance: medium-sized; j_gene: TRBJ2-7; d_gene: TRBD2; v_gene: TRBV20-1; CDR3nt: TGCAGTGCTCACCCCCTCCTAGCGGGAGGATACGAGCAGTACTTC; CDR3aa: CSAHPLLAGGYEQYF
len: 13; abundance: medium-sized; j_gene: TRBJ2-1; d_gene: NA; v_gene: TRBV5-6; CDR3nt: TGTGCCAGCAGCTTGCGAGGGTACAATGAGCAGTTCTTC; CDR3aa: CASSLRGYNEQFF
len: 11; abundance: NA; j_gene: TRBJ2-1; d_gene: NA; v_gene: TRBV20-1; CDR3nt: TGCAGTGCTAGCCCCGGTCTTGAGCAGTTCTTC; CDR3aa: CSASPGLEQFF
len: 14; abundance: NA; j_gene: TRBJ2-2; d_gene: NA; v_gene: TRBV4-2; CDR3nt: TGTGTCAGCAGCCCGCGACTGAACACCGGGGAGCTGTTTTTT; CDR3aa: CVSSPRLNTGELFF
len: 13; abundance: medium-sized; j_gene: TRBJ1-1; d_gene: NA; v_gene: TRBV30; CDR3nt: TGTGCCTGGAGGAAACAGCTGAACACTGAAGCTTTCTTT; CDR3aa: CAWRKQLNTEAFF
len: 13; abundance: large; j_gene: TRBJ2-1; d_gene: NA; v_gene: TRBV12-3/TRBV12-4; CDR3nt: TGTGCCAGCAGTTTAGTGGGAGGTAATGAGCAGTTCTTC; CDR3aa: CASSLVGGNEQFF
len: 14; abundance: NA; j_gene: TRBJ2-7; d_gene: NA; v_gene: TRBV21-1; CDR3nt: TGTGCCAGCAGCAAATACAGGGAGGGCTACGAGCAGTACTTC; CDR3aa: CASSKYREGYEQYF